The 15 T cell receptor beta chains in this list originate from one sample, sequenced in a study of a mutant IDH1 vaccine in newly diagnosed glioma. Their antigen targets remain unknown. Time point given: week 5, during vaccination. The vaccine gave 300 ug of a 20-mer mutant IDH1 peptide subcutaneously per dose. Generated by immunoSEQ multiplex PCR, the TCRdb table keeps only in-frame clones and is missing some. The sample holds around 29,000 clones, around 90% seen once. The sample was peripheral blood mononuclear cells (PBMCs), taken from a glioma patient whose treatment included an IDH1 peptide vaccine. These TCRs come from a woman aged 40 to 49 with glioma. Some clones in this sample may be carry-over from other donors' samples.

The chain employs TRBV7-8 and TRBJ1-2; 11 nucleotides align to TRBD1. The CDR3 extends over 15 amino acids. Germline V lookup: CDR1 SGHVS, CDR2 FQNEAQ. Germline trimming cut 5 bases from V and 7 bases from J; bases unmatched to any gene: 9. CDR3 DNA: TGTGCCAGCAGCCCCCGGGACAGGGGGTTTGGTGGCTACACCTTC. It yields the protein CASSPRDRGFGGYTF. Supplemented by reference TRBV7-8 and TRBJ1-2, the full variable domain reads GAGVSQSPRYKVAKRGQDVALRCDPISGHVSLFWYQQALGQGPEFLTYFQNEAQLDKSGLPSDRFFAERPEGSVSTLKIQRTQQEDSAVYLCASSPRDRGFGGYTFGSGTRLTVV.

The chain carries TRBV7-2 and TRBJ2-3; the match to TRBD2 covers 10 bases. Per germline, CDR1 SGHTA and CDR2 FQGNSA. CDR3 length: 18 amino acids. V lost 5 bases, J lost 1 base, and 12 bases stayed unmatched. The DNA for the CDR3 is TGTGCCAGCAGCCAACTTAGCGGGGGGTCACTACGCACAGATACGCAGTATTTT. Translating gives CASSQLSGGSLRTDTQYF.

This clone showed up just a few times. The rearrangement uses TRBV6-1 and TRBJ1-2; unclear D gene. Trimming took off 4 bases at V and 8 bases at J, with 20 bases between the two ends. The CDR3 length is 15 residues. CDR1 MNHNS and CDR2 SASEGT come from the germline V gene. The CDR3: CASSVGSGSSGGYTF. The CDR3 DNA follows: TGTGCCAGCAGTGTGGGGTCGGGCAGCTCGGGAGGCTACACCTTC.

The rearrangement joins TRBV9 to TRBJ2-7, with 7 bases identical to TRBD2. Germline CDR1 is SGDLS and CDR2 is YYNGEE. This CDR3 comprises 15 residues. The trim removed 4 bases at V and 2 bases at J, leaving 9 bases unmatched. In DNA form, the CDR3 reads TGTGCCAGCAGCCCCGATGCGGGAGCTACCTACGAGCAGTACTTC. It encodes CASSPDAGATYEQYF.

This sequence joins TRBV10-1 and TRBJ1-4, with 8 bases identical to TRBD1. CDR1 is WNHNN, CDR2 SYGVQD, per germline (reference sequence). There are 15 residues in the CDR3. The J segment lost 7 bases and the V segment lost 4 bases, leaving 8 bases of the junction unmatched. The DNA of the CDR3 is TGCGCCAGCAGTGCGCAGGGGGCGCGGGGTGAAAAACTGTTTTTT. Its protein product is CASSAQGARGEKLFF.

This chain joins TRBV7-8 and TRBJ2-1; perhaps TRBD2 as D (6 bases). This CDR3 is 16 amino acids long. The V end lost 3 bases, the J end lost 3 bases, and 15 bases lay between the germline ends. Germline lookup yields CDR1 SGHVS and CDR2 FQNEAQ. Here the CDR3 DNA reads TGTGCCAGCAGCTTGTCTAGCGCGCACCTCTACAATGAGCAGTTCTTC. Its protein product is CASSLSSAHLYNEQFF.

The chain joins TRBV5-1 to TRBJ2-2; D may be TRBD1 (5 bases). Looked up from germline, CDR1 is SGHRS and CDR2 is YFSETQ. CDR3 size: 20 residues. The V gene lost 2 bases and the J gene lost 3 bases, with 26 bases spanning the gap. CDR3 region: CASSFGAPSPTTPHTGELFF. CDR3 bases: TGCGCCAGCAGCTTTGGGGCTCCAAGCCCGACAACTCCTCACACCGGGGAGCTGTTTTTT. The whole variable domain, remainder taken from reference TRBV5-1 and TRBJ2-2, is KAGVTQTPRYLIKTRGQQVTLSCSPISGHRSVSWYQQTPGQGLQFLFEYFSETQRNKGNFPGRFSGRQFSNSRSEMNVSTLELGDSALYLCASSFGAPSPTTPHTGELFFGEGSRLTVL.

This clone was seen only once. The genes are TRBV6-1 and TRBJ2-3; maybe TRBD2 (6 bases). V lost 0 bases, J lost 0 bases, and 10 bases lay in between. The CDR3 contains 16 residues. CDR1 and CDR2 from the germline V gene are MNHNS and SASEGT. CDR3 protein: CASSEAADYSTDTQYF. The CDR3 DNA reads as TGTGCCAGCAGTGAAGCGGCGGACTATAGCACAGATACGCAGTATTTT.

This chain joins TRBV28 and TRBJ2-5; 10 bases align to TRBD2. The germline V gene encodes CDR1 MDHEN and CDR2 SYDVKM. J was trimmed by 5 bases and V by 4 bases; bases with no gene match: 16. CDR3 length: 18 amino acids. The CDR3 region is CASSSVQTSGIGMETQYF. In nucleotides, the CDR3 is TGTGCCAGCAGTTCCGTCCAAACTAGCGGGATTGGAATGGAGACCCAGTACTTC.

The genes are TRBV6-5 and TRBJ1-1, with 8 positions matching TRBD1. Germline CDR1 is MNHEY and CDR2 is SVGAGI. Losses at the gene ends were 6 bases for V and 9 bases for J; bases not matched to a gene: 12. CDR3 length: 14 amino acids. The CDR3, as DNA: TGTGCCAGCAGCCCTTTGATGCAGGGGGCGAAAGCTTTCTTT. Its protein product is CASSPLMQGAKAFF.

The V and J genes are TRBV28 and TRBJ2-7; D tentatively reads TRBD1 or TRBD2 (5 bases each). This CDR3 is 13 amino acids long. V lost 8 bases, J lost 4 bases, and 15 bases lay in between. Germline values: CDR1 MDHEN, CDR2 SYDVKM. This CDR3 reads CASLRELPYEQYF. The CDR3 nucleotides read TGTGCCAGCCTCAGGGAGCTACCTTACGAGCAGTACTTC.

In its sample, this clone was seen once. The chain's CDR3 is CASRDLRGSYGYTF. CDR3 in DNA: TGTGCCAGCAGGGACCTCAGGGGTTCCTATGGCTACACCTTC. The chain couples TRBV28 to TRBJ1-2, with D perhaps TRBD1 (6 bases). The CDR3 totals 14 residues. Between the trimmed V and J ends, which lost 6 bases and 4 bases, there was a span of 15 bases. Germline CDR1 and CDR2: MDHEN and SYDVKM.

This clone was seen a handful of times. The chain has TRBV2 and TRBJ1-3; 8 bases fit TRBD1. The germline V gene encodes CDR1 SNHLY and CDR2 FYNNEI. The CDR3 totals 17 residues. The V and J ends lost 6 bases and 4 bases, in that order; junction bases with no gene match: 14. The CDR3 is CASSQSSGQGLGNTIYF. CDR3 sequence (DNA): TGTGCCAGCAGCCAAAGTTCTGGACAGGGCCTAGGAAACACCATATATTTT. The variable domain in full, completed from reference TRBV2 and TRBJ1-3, reads EPEVTQTPSHQVTQMGQEVILRCVPISNHLYFYWYRQILGQKVEFLVSFYNNEISEKSEIFDDQFSVERPDGSNFTLKIRSTKLEDSAMYFCASSQSSGQGLGNTIYFGEGSWLTVV.

This clone appeared a few times. The chain combines TRBV23-1 with TRBJ2-7; tentative D call: TRBD1 (6 bases). TRBV23-1 is assigned to the ORF class and has an uncertain function. The CDR3 is made up of 18 amino acids. With 3 bases removed from V and 1 base from J, the gap between germline ends came to 22 bases. The CDR3 DNA reads TGCGCCAGCAGTCACGAGTTTGGTGGACAGCAACCTTCCTACGAGCAGTACTTC. Translating gives CASSHEFGGQQPSYEQYF.

The chain recombines TRBV4-3 with TRBJ2-7; 8 nucleotides align to TRBD2. Germline CDR1 reads LGHNA; CDR2 reads YSLEER. The CDR3 has 15 amino acids. V was pared by 1 base and J by 2 bases, with 4 bases of the junction left unmatched. The CDR3 is CASSQATSGPYEQYF. The CDR3 coding sequence is TGCGCCAGCAGCCAAGCCACTAGCGGACCCTACGAGCAGTACTTC.